This TCR beta chain was found in a study of identifying expanded T cells in peripheral blood. Whole-study findings and limits: Across healthy donors, higher total template counts meant significantly greater approximately 2-week count variance. Over approximately two and four weeks, about 15 and 19 clones changed, versus approximately 1.2 between replicates.

On this clone itself: Its antigen is not identified. The same CDR3 also results from other DNA sequences found in this sample.

V was clipped by 4 bases and J by 6 bases; unmatched bases: 11. Germline CDR1 reads SGHAT; CDR2 reads FQNNGV. This CDR3 has 16 residues. Clones were sequenced by immunoSEQ multiplex PCR, and TCRdb holds only the in-frame ones, with some missing. This sample has approximately 94,000 clones, with about 87% found just once. Collection occurred without any documented infections or immune events in donors. V usage is TRBV11-2 and J usage is TRBJ2-1; TRBD1 aligns across 8 bases. The origin of this receptor is a person aged 18-70 years in good health. The sequenced sample was blood. CDR3 residues: CASSSPRGRGGNEQFF. Written as DNA, the CDR3 is TGTGCCAGCAGCTCACCCAGGGGGCGAGGAGGCAATGAGCAGTTCTTC.